The present entry profiles one T cell receptor (beta chain) with its context. The target antigen is unknown. TCRB transcripts that were expressed got sequenced, as all of the isolated RNA had been reverse transcribed. Naive, central memory and regulatory T cell samples produced a mean of roughly 3.8 million reads. Here immunoSEQ multiplex PCR was the method, and the copy in TCRdb shows in-frame clones only, minus some. The sample has about 450,000 clones, 9.5% to 12% seen once. It was via CD45RO/CCR7/CD25/CD127/CD95/CD27 that CD4+ naive, central memory, regulatory and stem cell-like memory cells were sorted. Germline lookup yields CDR1 SGHTA and CDR2 FQGNSA. Unmatched junction bases numbered 9, after V lost 4 bases and J lost 8 bases. The CDR3 totals 15 residues. The data belong to a study of beta chain features in type 1 diabetes. Study results and limitations: TCRB CDR3s were moderately but significantly shorter in Type 1 diabetes patients in all four CD4+ subsets. Cells that show high TCR expression could be over-represented by cDNA sequencing.

The sequence came from a woman aged 18-29 years in good health. The sequencing input was naive CD4+ T cells from blood. The chain employs TRBV7-2 and TRBJ2-2, with 8 bases lining up with TRBD1. CDR3 DNA sequence: TGTGCCAGCAGCTCGGACAGGGCAATTTCGGGGGAGCTGTTTTTT. Residues: CASSSDRAISGELFF.